The sequence of this T cell receptor beta chain was determined in a study of cytomegalovirus exposure and HLA in healthy donors. Comment on this clone: Antigen unknown.

The PCR contained 60 Vbeta and 13 Jbeta primers. The table came from immunoSEQ multiplex PCR; TCRdb's copy has only in-frame clones and leaves some out. The sample has approximately 120,000 clones, 77% seen once. Study-level findings and limits: TRBV6-2, TRBV6-3 and some other V segments were excluded as indistinguishable. A later analysis showed TCR association rates differing by HLA locus, peaking at DRB1 and lowest at HLA-C. A few of the chains that were CMV-associated were confirmed in vitro to be specific for CMV antigens. In a later analysis, HLA-associated beta chains showed higher expansion and lower generation probabilities than comparable chains.

The CDR3 totals 15 residues. Germline V gene data show CDR1 as SGHRS and CDR2 as YFSETQ. The V gene lost 3 bases and the J gene lost 8 bases, with 17 bases spanning the gap. The chain couples TRBV5-1 to TRBJ2-2; tentative D call: TRBD2 (6 bases). The sample comprised PBMCs. This sequence was found in a woman in her thirties or forties in good health and CMV-seropositive. The chain's CDR3 is CASSSGLRVLGELFF. The CDR3 DNA sequence: TGCGCCAGCAGCTCGGGACTGCGGGTGTTGGGGGAGCTGTTTTTT. Filled out from reference TRBV5-1 and TRBJ2-2, the complete variable domain reads KAGVTQTPRYLIKTRGQQVTLSCSPISGHRSVSWYQQTPGQGLQFLFEYFSETQRNKGNFPGRFSGRQFSNSRSEMNVSTLELGDSALYLCASSSGLRVLGELFFGEGSRLTVL.